Below, 14 T cell receptor beta chains from the same sample are listed, as sequenced in a study of T cell changes during pregnancy in multiple sclerosis. Only in-frame clones appear in the TCRdb table, and some are missing; sequencing was by immunoSEQ multiplex PCR. Among tens of thousands of clones listed, roughly 87% were seen once. Specimen: CD4+ T cells from peripheral blood mononuclear cells, collected in the first trimester of pregnancy. The source is a female donor with multiple sclerosis, enrolled in a pregnancy study.

The chain is built from TRBV7-9 and TRBJ1-1; D not resolved. Between the trimmed V and J ends, which lost 5 bases and 3 bases, there was a span of 7 bases. The CDR3 runs 12 residues. Germline loops: CDR1 SEHNR, CDR2 FQNEAQ (reference sequence). For the CDR3, the DNA is TGTGCCAGCAGCCGTTCGGACACTGAAGCTTTCTTT. Its protein is CASSRSDTEAFF.

The chain is built from TRBV27 and TRBJ2-5, with 11 bases identical to TRBD2. The CDR3 has 15 amino acids. The V segment lost 5 bases and the J segment 4 bases; nucleotides outside the gene matches: 6. From germline, CDR1 is MNHEY and CDR2 SMNVEV (reference sequence). CDR3 nucleotide sequence: TGTGCCAGCAGTAAACTAGCGGGAGTCGGAGAGACCCAGTACTTC. Amino acid sequence: CASSKLAGVGETQYF.

The chain joins TRBV21-1 to TRBJ1-5; no DNA check was done on the table's D call, TRBD1. TRBV21-1 is tagged as a pseudogene. The CDR3 spans 14 residues. The CDR3 loop is CASSQPQGRQPQHF. Written as DNA, the CDR3 is TGTGCCAGCAGCCAACCACAGGGAAGACAGCCCCAGCATTTT.

This sequence joins TRBV6-1 and TRBJ1-2, with a tentative D call TRBD1 (5 bases). The CDR3 totals 14 residues. Per germline, CDR1 MNHNS and CDR2 SASEGT. Trimming cost V 5 bases and J 4 bases, with 14 bases left between them. CDR3 DNA sequence: TGTGCCAGCAGTCTCCCCGGGGGGGGCTATGGCTACACCTTC. Translating gives CASSLPGGGYGYTF.

This clone appeared a single time. This chain connects TRBV28 to TRBJ2-7, with D tentatively TRBD1 (6 bases). The CDR3 loop spans 12 amino acids. V lost 4 bases and J lost 12, with 16 bases in between. Germline CDR1 MDHEN, CDR2 SYDVKM. The CDR3 coding sequence is TGTGCCAGCAGTTCGCAGGGGTTAGGGATGTACTTC. This codes for CASSSQGLGMYF.

This clone was found once. This chain uses TRBV15 with TRBJ2-3; tentatively, D is TRBD2 (5 bases). The germline V gene has CDR1 LNHNV and CDR2 YYDKDF (reference sequence). This CDR3 region has 16 residues. Trimming cost V 0 bases and J 0 bases, with 10 bases left between them. DNA of the CDR3: TGTGCCACCAGCAGAGATAGAGGCGGGAGCACAGATACGCAGTATTTT. It encodes CATSRDRGGSTDTQYF.

The V gene is TRBV19, the J gene TRBJ2-7, with D possibly TRBD1 on 7 matching bases. The V gene lost 6 bases and the J gene lost 3 bases, with 15 bases spanning the gap. Germline lookup yields CDR1 LNHDA and CDR2 SQIVND (reference sequence). The CDR3 loop spans 14 amino acids. CDR3 region: CASSQQGGNYEQYF. The CDR3 DNA is TGTGCCAGTAGCCAGCAGGGGGGCAACTACGAGCAGTACTTC.

V usage is TRBV6-4 and J usage is TRBJ2-1, with D possibly being TRBD1 (5 bases). CDR1 and CDR2 from the germline V gene are MRHNA and SNTAGT. This CDR3 comprises 13 residues. V was clipped by 5 bases and J by 3 bases, with 8 bases between them. The CDR3 region is CASSQGYYNEQFF. In DNA form, the CDR3 reads TGTGCCAGCAGTCAGGGTTACTACAATGAGCAGTTCTTC.

The rearrangement joins TRBV29-1 to TRBJ2-7; weak D call: TRBD1 (6 bases). The germline gives CDR1 SQVTM, CDR2 ANQGSEA. Trimming took off 7 bases at V and 0 bases at J, with 16 bases between the two ends. The CDR3 loop spans 14 amino acids. CDR3 amino acids: CSAISTGYSYEQYF. The DNA of the CDR3 is TGCAGCGCCATTTCGACAGGATACTCCTACGAGCAGTACTTC.

The chain carries TRBV5-1 and TRBJ2-7; D might be TRBD2 (6 bases). V was shortened by 4 bases and J by 6 bases, with 20 bases between the two germline ends. The length of the CDR3 is 15 residues. The germline V gene encodes CDR1 SGHRS and CDR2 YFSETQ. DNA of the CDR3: TGCGCCAGCAGCGCGGAGGGACCCCAGCGCGGCGAGCAGTACTTC. Translated, it gives CASSAEGPQRGEQYF.

The J gene is TRBJ2-1, the V gene TRBV4-2; D is unresolved. The CDR3 extends over 11 amino acids. Germline CDR1 LGHNA, CDR2 YNFKEQ. V lost 1 base to trimming and J lost 8 bases, with 3 bases between them. In nucleotides, the CDR3 is TGTGCCAGCAGCCAAGCCGATGAGCAGTTCTTC. It specifies CASSQADEQFF.

The chain couples TRBV4-2 to TRBJ2-1; 7 nucleotides match TRBD1. The CDR3 totals 16 residues. V lost 3 bases, J lost 2 bases, and 7 bases stayed unmatched. CDR1 is LGHNA and CDR2 is YNFKEQ in the germline V gene. CDR3 protein: CASSHDRQGTYNEQFF. In DNA form, the CDR3 reads TGTGCCAGCAGCCACGACAGACAGGGCACCTACAATGAGCAGTTCTTC.

The chain joins TRBV28 to TRBJ2-3, with D possibly TRBD1 on 6 matching bases. Germline CDR1 MDHEN, CDR2 SYDVKM. V lost 5 bases, J lost 1 base, and 7 bases lay in between. The CDR3 sequence is 13 residues long. The CDR3: CASSRTGTDTQYF. CDR3 coding DNA: TGTGCCAGCAGTCGGACAGGCACAGATACGCAGTATTTT.

V gene TRBV5-1 combines with J gene TRBJ2-7; the D gene is possibly TRBD1 (6 bases). Germline V gives CDR1 SGHRS, CDR2 YFSETQ. The CDR3 totals 17 residues. The ends were cut back, 0 bases at V and 2 bases at J, with 18 bases in the middle. CDR3 region: CASSLASFRDNTYEQYF. In DNA, the CDR3 is TGCGCCAGCAGCTTGGCCTCTTTCCGGGACAACACCTACGAGCAGTACTTC.